Reported below is one T cell receptor beta chain. These data belong to a study of blood T cell repertoires in COVID-19. At the level of the study: Whether acute or convalescent, the COVID-19 samples came from the United States, Italy and Spain. Sample material is recorded as cDNA or gDNA derived from T cells, B-cell-depleted T cells, or PBMCs.

The germline V gene encodes CDR1 SNHLY and CDR2 FYNNEI. The CDR3 contains 19 residues. The V and J ends lost 1 base and 2 bases respectively, with 21 bases between them. Under the authors' procedure: How many nucleated cells were present was estimated from reference gene primer amplification. Generated by immunoSEQ multiplex PCR, the TCRdb table keeps only in-frame clones and is missing some. Clone size and the V and J calls come from that table; the DNA yielded D and trimming. The repertoire holds fewer than 150,000 clones, approximately 85% seen once, with roughly 13% in the top ten. The clonotype originates from a human donor in a cohort sampled during active COVID-19. The material sequenced was peripheral blood. This rearrangement joins TRBV2 to TRBJ1-5, with D uncertain. In DNA, the CDR3 is TGTGCCAGCAGTGAAGGGTTTGGGGAGTACGTCGTTGGCAATCAGCCCCAGCATTTT. This translates into CASSEGFGEYVVGNQPQHF.